Below, 11 T cell receptor beta chains from the same sample are listed, as sequenced in a study of T cell responses to AZD1222 COVID-19 vaccine. Using immunoSEQ multiplex PCR, the repertoire was profiled, and TCRdb retains in-frame clones only, with some absent. The data contain about 140,000 clones, roughly 92% of them singletons. The source was peripheral blood, collected 28 days after the second AZD1222 dose. These receptors were collected from an adult who received the AZD1222 COVID-19 vaccine.

The chain has TRBV5-1 and TRBJ1-4; D is unresolved. The CDR3 runs 16 residues. V lost 0 bases to trimming and J lost 8 bases, with 17 bases between them. Germline CDR1 and CDR2: SGHRS and YFSETQ. The CDR3 DNA follows: TGCGCCAGCAGCTTGGAATTCGCAGCTTCTCCCGAAAAACTGTTTTTT. Translating it yields CASSLEFAASPEKLFF.

The V gene is TRBV30, the J gene TRBJ2-7; D tentatively reads TRBD1 or TRBD2 (5 bases each). Germline assignment: CDR1 GTSNPN and CDR2 SVGIG (reference sequence). With 2 bases removed from V and 2 bases from J, the gap between germline ends came to 13 bases. The CDR3 sequence is 14 residues long. The CDR3 spells CAWSPQGVTYEQYF. The CDR3 DNA reads TGTGCCTGGAGTCCCCAGGGAGTGACCTACGAGCAGTACTTC.

This chain links TRBV2 with TRBJ2-1, with TRBD2 identical over 13 bases. Germline CDR1 and CDR2: SNHLY and FYNNEI. The J segment lost 8 bases and the V segment lost 6 bases, leaving 10 bases of the junction unmatched. The CDR3 loop spans 16 amino acids. The CDR3 loop reads CASRLRTSGSGDEQFF. CDR3 DNA sequence: TGTGCCAGCAGACTCAGGACTAGCGGGAGTGGGGATGAGCAGTTCTTC.

The gene calls are TRBV4-3 and TRBJ1-1; D is unresolved. Trimming cost V 0 bases and J 4 bases, with 6 bases left between them. CDR3 length: 13 residues. Germline-derived CDR1 and CDR2 are LGHNA and YSLEER. CDR3 sequence (DNA): TGCGCCAGCAGCCAAGATAGAATCACTGAAGCTTTCTTT. Translated, it gives CASSQDRITEAFF.

This chain uses TRBV28 with TRBJ2-7, with D possibly being TRBD2 (5 bases). V gave up 5 bases and J gave up 6 bases, with 23 bases separating them. The CDR3 covers 16 residues. The germline CDR1 and CDR2 sequences are MDHEN and SYDVKM. The CDR3 DNA reads as TGTGCCAGCAGTCCGGCCCGGTCTGCGGGCCTTATCGAGCAGTACTTC. This encodes CASSPARSAGLIEQYF. The full variable domain, in which reference TRBV28 and TRBJ2-7 provide the parts outside the CDR3, is DVKVTQSSRYLVKRTGEKVFLECVQDMDHENMFWYRQDPGLGLRLIYFSYDVKMKEKGDIPEGYSVSREKKERFSLILESASTNQTSMYLCASSPARSAGLIEQYFGPGTRLTVT.

This rearrangement joins TRBV19 to TRBJ2-7, with TRBD1 matching 9 bases. The CDR3 has 15 amino acids. The ends lost 4 bases at V and 1 base at J; junction bases unmatched: 5. The germline V gene has CDR1 LNHDA and CDR2 SQIVND (reference sequence). The CDR3 DNA is TGTGCCAGTAGTAGGAGGACAGGGGAATCCTACGAGCAGTACTTC. Its protein product is CASSRRTGESYEQYF.

This sequence joins TRBV28 and TRBJ1-6, with a weak D call TRBD1 (5 bases). This CDR3 is built from 16 residues. V was clipped by 5 bases and J by 10 bases, with 21 bases between them. Germline lookup yields CDR1 MDHEN and CDR2 SYDVKM. CDR3 amino acids: CASSLASGAGGSPLHF. As DNA, the CDR3 is TGTGCCAGCAGTCTTGCGTCTGGGGCTGGCGGATCACCCCTCCACTTT.

The genes are TRBV7-2 and TRBJ2-7; 13 positions agree with TRBD2. Germline V gives CDR1 SGHTA, CDR2 FQGNSA. The CDR3 totals 17 residues. Trimming cost V 4 bases and J 2 bases; bases outside gene matches: 8. CDR3 residues: CASSSVPGLAGTYEQYF. The CDR3 region has the DNA TGTGCCAGCAGCTCGGTCCCGGGACTAGCGGGGACCTACGAGCAGTACTTC.

In its sample, this clone was seen once. This sequence joins TRBV3-1 (or the pseudogene TRBV3-2) and TRBJ2-7, with TRBD2 matching over 11 bases. V trimming: 4 bases; J trimming: 3 bases; junction bases outside the gene matches: 5. The CDR3 has 15 amino acids. CDR1 LGHDT and CDR2 YNNKEL come from the germline V gene (reference sequence). DNA of the CDR3: TGTGCCAGCAGCCTTCAACTAGCGGGGGACTACGAGCAGTACTTC. It specifies CASSLQLAGDYEQYF.

The chain uses TRBV7-9 and TRBJ2-4; maybe TRBD1 (6 bases). The germline V gene encodes CDR1 SEHNR and CDR2 FQNEAQ (reference sequence). The length of the CDR3 is 14 residues. The V and J ends lost 5 bases and 4 bases respectively, with 12 bases between them. CDR3 sequence (DNA): TGTGCCAGCAGCGCAGGACAGTCGAAAAACATTCAGTACTTC. The encoded protein is CASSAGQSKNIQYF.

CDR3 bases: TGTGCCAGCATAGTACGGCAGGGCCCGCTCGAGCAGTACTTC. Its translation: CASIVRQGPLEQYF. This rearrangement joins TRBV6-5 to TRBJ2-7; D is perhaps TRBD1 (5 bases). The V end was cut by 7 bases, the J end by 6 bases, with 19 bases between. CDR1 MNHEY and CDR2 SVGAGI come from the germline V gene. This CDR3 spans 14 amino acids.